These 25 T cell receptor beta chains were all obtained from the same sample, sequenced in a study of cytomegalovirus exposure and HLA in healthy donors. PCR employed 60 Vbeta and 13 Jbeta primers. The data were produced by immunoSEQ multiplex PCR, yet TCRdb's version contains in-frame clones alone and is incomplete. The sample has approximately 180,000 clones, about 69% seen once; the top ten hold 2.5% to 3.5%. The specimen sequenced was PBMCs. The receptors were gathered from a male donor in good health and CMV-seronegative.

Remarks on this clone: At one of its ends the junction is not consistent with the germline gene, which may arise from a read error. This chain uses TRBV6-6 with TRBJ1-2, with 10 bases aligning to TRBD1. The CDR3 runs to 15 residues. Germline V gives CDR1 MNHNY, CDR2 SVGAGI (reference sequence). The CDR3 protein is CASSDSGQGGYGYTF. In nucleotides, the CDR3 is TGTGCCAGCAGTGACTCCGGACAGGGGGGCTATGGCTACACCTTC.

This clone was counted a single time. The CDR3 region is CASSLGVSATGELFF. The CDR3 DNA follows: TGTGCCAGCAGCTTAGGAGTTAGCGCCACCGGGGAGCTGTTTTTT. The chain links TRBV7-7 to TRBJ2-2; tentative D call: TRBD2 (5 bases). CDR1 and CDR2 (germline): SSHAT, FNYEAQ (reference sequence). The CDR3 extends over 15 amino acids. Trimming shortened V by 1 base and J by 4 bases, and 10 bases separated the two germline ends.

This clone has a handful of counts. The genes are TRBV12-5 and TRBJ1-1, with TRBD1 matching 8 bases. This CDR3 comprises 14 residues. V trimming: 6 bases; J trimming: 4 bases; junction bases outside the gene matches: 7. Germline lookup yields CDR1 LGHNT and CDR2 FRNRAP. The CDR3 nucleotides read TGTGCTAGTGGGCCAGGACAGGGCGCCACTGAAGCTTTCTTT. It yields the protein CASGPGQGATEAFF.

The genes are TRBV29-1 and TRBJ2-1, with TRBD2 matching over 12 bases. Germline CDR1 SQVTM, CDR2 ANQGSEA. This CDR3 is 15 amino acids long. J was trimmed by 5 bases and V by 3 bases; bases with no gene match: 5. Here the CDR3 reads CSVDGTSGFNNEQFF. In nucleotides, the CDR3 is TGCAGCGTTGATGGGACTAGCGGGTTCAACAATGAGCAGTTCTTC.

This clone is a singleton in its sample. The CDR3 reads CASRPFQGVNTEAFF. The DNA for the CDR3 is TGTGCCAGCAGGCCCTTCCAGGGGGTCAACACTGAAGCTTTCTTT. V gene TRBV6-6 combines with J gene TRBJ1-1, with 7 bases identical to TRBD1. Germline V gene lookup returns CDR1 MNHNY and CDR2 SVGAGI (reference sequence). With 6 bases clipped from V and 2 bases from J, the junction kept 9 bases outside the gene matches. There are 15 residues in the CDR3.

The chain combines TRBV6-1 with TRBJ1-5; a possible D gene is TRBD1 (6 bases). The CDR3 spans 13 residues. Trimming pared 5 bases from V and 4 bases from J, leaving 9 bases between. CDR1 is MNHNS, CDR2 SASEGT, per germline. CDR3 sequence: CASSIDRNQPQHF. CDR3 DNA sequence: TGTGCCAGCAGTATTGACAGGAATCAGCCCCAGCATTTT.

The V gene is TRBV2, the J gene TRBJ1-3; D is undetermined. The V end was cut by 4 bases, the J end by 1 base, with 14 bases between. This CDR3 has 16 amino acids. The germline V gene encodes CDR1 SNHLY and CDR2 FYNNEI. CDR3: CASSGGNRPSGNTIYF. In nucleotides, the CDR3 is TGTGCCAGCAGTGGCGGGAACAGACCATCTGGAAACACCATATATTTT.

The V call is TRBV19, the J call TRBJ1-2; D is perhaps TRBD1 (6 bases). The germline V gene encodes CDR1 LNHDA and CDR2 SQIVND (reference sequence). Trimming left V 6 bases short and J 3 bases short, with 14 bases between. The CDR3 covers 14 residues. The chain's CDR3 is CASSDTGYDYGYTF. CDR3 DNA sequence: TGTGCCAGTAGCGATACAGGGTACGACTATGGCTACACCTTC.

This chain uses TRBV28 with TRBJ2-7; 11 bases agree with TRBD2. J lost 7 bases, V lost 6 bases, and 5 bases had no gene match. Germline-derived CDR1 and CDR2 are MDHEN and SYDVKM. The CDR3 length is 13 residues. DNA of the CDR3: TGTGCCAGCAGGGTAGCGGGAGGGCGAGAGCAGTACTTC. As protein: CASRVAGGREQYF.

This chain uses TRBV5-1 with TRBJ2-5, with D possibly matching TRBD2 (6 bases). The J call is doubtful: the DNA matches TRBJ2-7 better. The CDR3 sequence is 14 residues long. Germline-derived CDR1 and CDR2 are SGHRS and YFSETQ. CDR3 coding DNA: TGCGCCAGCACCGAATTAGCGGAAACCTACGAGCAGTACTTC. This translates into CASTELAETYEQYF.

The chain uses TRBV19 and TRBJ1-1; D not certain. V was cut by 5 bases and J by 4 bases, with 14 bases left in between. The CDR3 covers 14 residues. The V gene's germline CDR1 is LNHDA and CDR2 SQIVND (reference sequence). The CDR3 is CASSREGSVTEAFF. CDR3 sequence (DNA): TGTGCCAGTAGTCGCGAGGGTTCCGTCACTGAAGCTTTCTTT.

A few counts support this clone. V and J are TRBV18 and TRBJ2-1, with D possibly TRBD2 on 6 matching bases. Trimming removed 3 bases from V and 6 bases from J, with 15 bases in between. This CDR3 has 15 residues. Germline V gene data show CDR1 as KGHSH and CDR2 as LQKENI. DNA of the CDR3: TGTGCCAGCTCACCTCCCCTAGGAGGGAGCAATGAGCAGTTCTTC. It encodes CASSPPLGGSNEQFF.

This clone was recorded once. This sequence joins TRBV2 and TRBJ1-1; TRBD1 matches at 10 bases. V lost 2 bases and J lost 2; bases outside the gene matches: 5. The CDR3 has 16 residues. CDR1 and CDR2 from the germline V gene are SNHLY and FYNNEI. CDR3 sequence (DNA): TGTGCCAGCAGTGAACCGGGACAGGGGCTTAACACTGAAGCTTTCTTT. Residues: CASSEPGQGLNTEAFF.

This chain uses TRBV9 with TRBJ2-2, with 10 positions matching TRBD2. Trimming at V came to 2 bases and at J to 10 bases, leaving 8 bases not matched to a gene. Germline-derived CDR1 and CDR2 are SGDLS and YYNGEE. The CDR3 extends over 15 amino acids. The CDR3 DNA is TGTGCCAGCAGCGTGACTAGCGGGCCTCGTGAGGAGCTGTTTTTT. Translation: CASSVTSGPREELFF.

The chain recombines TRBV14 with TRBJ2-5; 7 bases are a match to TRBD1. From germline, CDR1 is SGHDN and CDR2 FVKESK. J gave up 4 bases and V 0 bases, and 8 bases lay outside the gene matches. The CDR3 covers 16 residues. The CDR3 nucleotides are TGTGCCAGCAGCCAAGATTCTAACAGGGGAAGAGAGACCCAGTACTTC. Translating gives CASSQDSNRGRETQYF.

The chain links TRBV28 to TRBJ1-2; tentatively, D is TRBD1 (6 bases). V gave up 6 bases and J gave up 4 bases, with 15 bases separating them. This CDR3 is 14 amino acids long. The V gene's germline CDR1 is MDHEN and CDR2 SYDVKM. CDR3 sequence (DNA): TGTGCCAGCAGCCGGACGACAGGTATCTATGGCTACACCTTC. It translates to CASSRTTGIYGYTF.

This chain uses TRBV9 with TRBJ2-3; D ambiguous. This CDR3 is built from 12 residues. Trimming left V 0 bases short and J 6 bases short, with 5 bases between. The germline gives CDR1 SGDLS, CDR2 YYNGEE. The chain's CDR3 is CASSVGLDTQYF. Written as DNA, the CDR3 is TGTGCCAGCAGCGTAGGTCTGGATACGCAGTATTTT.

This sequence joins TRBV30 and TRBJ1-1, with D perhaps matching TRBD1 (5 bases). This CDR3 region has 13 residues. V lost 3 bases and J lost 6, with 14 bases in between. The germline V gene encodes CDR1 GTSNPN and CDR2 SVGIG (reference sequence). The CDR3 nucleotides are TGTGCCTGGAGAACAGCCCCGGGGGCTGAAGCTTTCTTT. Translation gives CAWRTAPGAEAFF.

V gene TRBV30 combines with J gene TRBJ1-4, with 7 positions matching TRBD1. CDR1 is GTSNPN and CDR2 is SVGIG in the germline V gene (reference sequence). After removal of 0 bases from V and 8 bases from J, the junction contained 6 bases not matched to a gene. The CDR3 runs 14 residues. This chain's CDR3 is CAWSVRDRSEKLFF. The CDR3 bases are TGTGCCTGGAGTGTTCGGGACAGAAGCGAAAAACTGTTTTTT.

The V gene is TRBV27, the J gene TRBJ1-1; tentatively, D is TRBD1 (5 bases). V was clipped by 5 bases and J by 1 base, with 8 bases between them. This CDR3 spans 13 amino acids. From germline, CDR1 is MNHEY and CDR2 SMNVEV (reference sequence). CDR3 nucleotides: TGTGCCAGCAGTAAGACAGAGAACACTGAAGCTTTCTTT. Amino acids: CASSKTENTEAFF.

This chain joins TRBV6-1 and TRBJ2-7, with 12 bases fitting TRBD2. Per the germline V gene, CDR1 is MNHNS and CDR2 is SASEGT. Germline trimming cut 7 bases from V and 4 bases from J; bases unmatched to any gene: 5. This CDR3 is 14 amino acids long. The CDR3 DNA is TGTGCCAGCACCGAGGGACTAGCGGGTTACGAGCAGTACTTC. It yields the protein CASTEGLAGYEQYF.

As to this clone: The same CDR3 is also encoded by other DNA sequences in this sample. The chain employs TRBV27 and TRBJ2-7; D ambiguous. Germline V gene lookup returns CDR1 MNHEY and CDR2 SMNVEV (reference sequence). Trimming left V 4 bases short and J 0 bases short, with 4 bases between. The CDR3 sequence is 12 residues long. The CDR3 here is CASSSSSYEQYF. CDR3 bases: TGTGCCAGCAGTTCGAGCTCCTACGAGCAGTACTTC.

V gene TRBV30 combines with J gene TRBJ2-4; possibly TRBD2 for D (6 bases). The germline V gene has CDR1 GTSNPN and CDR2 SVGIG (reference sequence). V lost 4 bases and J 0 bases, leaving 10 bases between the germline ends. The CDR3 sequence is 14 residues long. For the CDR3, the DNA is TGTGCCTGGACTCCGGGAGTAGCCAAAAACATTCAGTACTTC. This gives the protein CAWTPGVAKNIQYF.

The chain links TRBV6-6 to TRBJ2-1; the D gene is possibly TRBD2 (6 bases). CDR3 length: 12 amino acids. The germline gives CDR1 MNHNY, CDR2 SVGAGI (reference sequence). V lost 6 bases and J lost 15, with 18 bases in between. The CDR3 bases are TGTGCCAGCAGCATCTCGACTAGTAGTACGTTCTTC. Protein sequence: CASSISTSSTFF.

V usage is TRBV18 and J usage is TRBJ1-1; 9 bases are shared with TRBD1. V was clipped by 4 bases and J by 3 bases; unmatched bases: 6. Germline V lookup: CDR1 KGHSH, CDR2 LQKENI. The CDR3 has 15 residues. CDR3 amino acids: CASSRGTGRDTEAFF. The CDR3 coding sequence is TGTGCCAGCTCACGAGGGACAGGGAGGGACACTGAAGCTTTCTTT.